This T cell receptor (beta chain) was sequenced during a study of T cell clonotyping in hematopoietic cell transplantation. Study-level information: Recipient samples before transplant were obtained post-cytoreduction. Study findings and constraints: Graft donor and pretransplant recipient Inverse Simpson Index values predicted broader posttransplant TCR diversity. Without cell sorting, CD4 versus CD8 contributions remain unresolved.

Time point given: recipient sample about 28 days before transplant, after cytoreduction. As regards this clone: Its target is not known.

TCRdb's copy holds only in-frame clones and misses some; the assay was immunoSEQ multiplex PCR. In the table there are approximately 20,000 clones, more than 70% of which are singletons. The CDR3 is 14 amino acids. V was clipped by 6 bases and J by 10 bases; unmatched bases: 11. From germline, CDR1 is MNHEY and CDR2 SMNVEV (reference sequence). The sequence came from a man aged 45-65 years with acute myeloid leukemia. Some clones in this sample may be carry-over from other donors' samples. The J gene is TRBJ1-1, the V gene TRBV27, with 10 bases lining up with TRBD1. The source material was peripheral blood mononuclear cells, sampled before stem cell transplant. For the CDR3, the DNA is TGTGCCAGCAGCACTCGGACAGGGGGAATGGGAGCTTTCTTT. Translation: CASSTRTGGMGAFF.